This TCR beta chain emerged from a study of cytomegalovirus exposure and HLA in healthy donors. Amplification used 60 Vbeta primers and 13 Jbeta primers. This table comes from immunoSEQ multiplex PCR, and its TCRdb copy is limited to in-frame clones, with some not included. The sample yields about 160,000 clones, 55% to 80% seen once. Concerning this clone itself: Its specificity is unknown.

Despite likely unrecorded immune exposures, the donors were nominally healthy at the time of sampling. This CDR3 contains 11 residues. Trimming stripped 10 bases from V and 4 bases from J, with 10 bases between. From germline, CDR1 is ENHRY and CDR2 SYGVKD. Study-wide results and limits: Most TCR sequences were uncommon, yet certain public TCRs appeared in many donors. The authors listed 150 to 200 TCR beta chains as cytomegalovirus-associated. Links to common viral pathogens appeared, in a later analysis, for several of the most significant clusters.

This receptor was taken from a woman between 55 and 75 years old in good health and CMV-seropositive. Material for sequencing was PBMCs. The rearrangement joins TRBV10-3 to TRBJ2-5, with a tentative D call TRBD2 (6 bases). CDR3 nucleotide sequence: TGTGCCACCGGGGGTGGAGAGACCCAGTACTTC. Amino acids: CATGGGETQYF.